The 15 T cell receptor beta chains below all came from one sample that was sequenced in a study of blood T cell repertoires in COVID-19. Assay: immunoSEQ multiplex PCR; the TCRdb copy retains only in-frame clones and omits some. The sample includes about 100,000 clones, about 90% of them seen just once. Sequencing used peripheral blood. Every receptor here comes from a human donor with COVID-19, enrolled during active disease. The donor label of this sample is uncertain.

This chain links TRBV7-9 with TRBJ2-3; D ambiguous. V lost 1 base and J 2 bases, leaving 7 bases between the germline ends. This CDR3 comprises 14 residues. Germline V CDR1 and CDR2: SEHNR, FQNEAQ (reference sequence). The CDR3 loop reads CASSLVALTDTQYF. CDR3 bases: TGTGCCAGCAGCTTAGTAGCACTCACAGATACGCAGTATTTT.

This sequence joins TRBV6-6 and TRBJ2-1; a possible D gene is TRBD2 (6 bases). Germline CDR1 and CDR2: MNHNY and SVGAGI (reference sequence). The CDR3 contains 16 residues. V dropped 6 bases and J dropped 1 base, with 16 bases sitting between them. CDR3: CASSRSGGQSYNEQFF. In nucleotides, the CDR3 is TGTGCCAGCAGCCGATCCGGGGGTCAGTCCTACAATGAGCAGTTCTTC.

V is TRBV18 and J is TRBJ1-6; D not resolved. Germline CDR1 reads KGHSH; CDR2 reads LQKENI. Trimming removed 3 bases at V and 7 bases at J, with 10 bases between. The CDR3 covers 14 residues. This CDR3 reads CASSPSIENSPLHF. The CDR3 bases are TGTGCCAGCTCACCCTCCATAGAGAATTCACCCCTCCACTTT.

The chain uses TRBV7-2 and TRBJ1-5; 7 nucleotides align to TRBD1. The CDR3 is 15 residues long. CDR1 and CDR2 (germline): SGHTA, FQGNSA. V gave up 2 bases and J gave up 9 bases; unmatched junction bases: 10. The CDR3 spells CASSLLGQAAGPQHF. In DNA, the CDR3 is TGTGCCAGCAGCTTACTTGGACAGGCCGCCGGGCCCCAGCATTTT.

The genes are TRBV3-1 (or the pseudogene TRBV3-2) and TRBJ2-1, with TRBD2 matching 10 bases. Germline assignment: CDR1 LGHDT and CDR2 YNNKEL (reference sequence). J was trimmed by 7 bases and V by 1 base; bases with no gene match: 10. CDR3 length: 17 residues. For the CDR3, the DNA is TGTGCCAGCAGCCAAGTCCTTGACAGCGGGGGGGCTAATGAGCAGTTCTTC. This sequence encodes CASSQVLDSGGANEQFF.

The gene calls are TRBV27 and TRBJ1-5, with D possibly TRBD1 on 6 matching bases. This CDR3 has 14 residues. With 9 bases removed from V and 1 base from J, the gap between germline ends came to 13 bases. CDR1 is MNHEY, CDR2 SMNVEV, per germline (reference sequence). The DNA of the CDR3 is TGTGCCAGTAGGCCTGGACAGAGCAATCAGCCCCAGCATTTT. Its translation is CASRPGQSNQPQHF.

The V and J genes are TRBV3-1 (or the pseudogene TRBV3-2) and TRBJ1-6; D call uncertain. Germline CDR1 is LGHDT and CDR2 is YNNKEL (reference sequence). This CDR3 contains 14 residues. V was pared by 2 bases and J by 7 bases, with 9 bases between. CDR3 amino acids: CASSQSERNSPLHF. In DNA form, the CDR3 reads TGTGCCAGCAGCCAATCCGAGAGAAATTCACCCCTCCACTTT.

The CDR3: CASSLEGIYEQYF. Written as DNA, the CDR3 is TGTGCCAGCAGCTTAGAGGGGATCTACGAGCAGTACTTC. This rearrangement joins TRBV7-9 to TRBJ2-7; possible D gene TRBD1, 5 bases. Germline CDR1 is SEHNR and CDR2 is FQNEAQ (reference sequence). Deletions cut 1 base from V and 3 bases from J, with 7 bases between. CDR3 length: 13 amino acids. Looking up the rest from reference TRBV7-9 and TRBJ2-7 gives the full variable domain: DTGVSQNPRHKITKRGQNVTFRCDPISEHNRLYWYRQTLGQGPEFLTYFQNEAQLEKSRLLSDRFSAERPKGSFSTLEIQRTEQGDSAMYLCASSLEGIYEQYFGPGTRLTVT.

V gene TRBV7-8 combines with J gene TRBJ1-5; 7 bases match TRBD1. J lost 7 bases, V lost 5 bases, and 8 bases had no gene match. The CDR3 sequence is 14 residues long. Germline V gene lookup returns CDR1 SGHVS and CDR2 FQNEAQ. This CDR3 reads CASSRGGQRQPQHF. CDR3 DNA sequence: TGTGCCAGCAGCCGAGGGGGACAGAGACAGCCCCAGCATTTT.

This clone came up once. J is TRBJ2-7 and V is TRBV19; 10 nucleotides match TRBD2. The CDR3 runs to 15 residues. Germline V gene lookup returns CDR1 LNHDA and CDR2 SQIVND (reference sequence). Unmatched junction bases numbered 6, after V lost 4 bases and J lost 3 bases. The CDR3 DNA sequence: TGTGCCAGTAGTACCCTAGCGGGAGAGATCTACGAGCAGTACTTC. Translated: CASSTLAGEIYEQYF. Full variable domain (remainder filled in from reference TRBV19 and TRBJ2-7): DGGITQSPKYLFRKEGQNVTLSCEQNLNHDAMYWYRQDPGQGLRLIYYSQIVNDFQKGDIAEGYSVSREKKESFPLTVTSAQKNPTAFYLCASSTLAGEIYEQYFGPGTRLTVT.

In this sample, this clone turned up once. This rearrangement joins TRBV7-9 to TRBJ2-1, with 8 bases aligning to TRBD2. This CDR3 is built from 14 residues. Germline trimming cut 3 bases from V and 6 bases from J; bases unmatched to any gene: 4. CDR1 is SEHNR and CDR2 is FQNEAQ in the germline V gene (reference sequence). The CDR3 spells CASSLERELNEQFF. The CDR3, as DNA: TGTGCCAGCAGCTTGGAGCGGGAGCTCAATGAGCAGTTCTTC.

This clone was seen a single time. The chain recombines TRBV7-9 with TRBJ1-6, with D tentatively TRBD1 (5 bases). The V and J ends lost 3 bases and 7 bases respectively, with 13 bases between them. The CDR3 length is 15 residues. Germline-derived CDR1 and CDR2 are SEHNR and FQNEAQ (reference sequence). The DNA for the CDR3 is TGTGCCAGCAGCTTCGTCCAGGGAAGGAATTCACCCCTCCACTTT. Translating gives CASSFVQGRNSPLHF.

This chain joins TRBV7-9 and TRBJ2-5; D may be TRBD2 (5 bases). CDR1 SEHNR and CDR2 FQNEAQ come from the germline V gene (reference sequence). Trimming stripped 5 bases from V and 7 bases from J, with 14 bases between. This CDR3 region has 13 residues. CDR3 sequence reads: CASSPFPRGTQYF. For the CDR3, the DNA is TGTGCCAGCAGCCCCTTCCCCCGGGGGACCCAGTACTTC.

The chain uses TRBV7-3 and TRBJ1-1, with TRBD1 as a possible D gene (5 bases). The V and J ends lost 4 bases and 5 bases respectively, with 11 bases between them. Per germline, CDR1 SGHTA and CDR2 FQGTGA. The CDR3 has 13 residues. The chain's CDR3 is CASSSSGQTEAFF. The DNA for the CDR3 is TGTGCCAGCAGCTCCTCAGGGCAAACTGAAGCTTTCTTT.

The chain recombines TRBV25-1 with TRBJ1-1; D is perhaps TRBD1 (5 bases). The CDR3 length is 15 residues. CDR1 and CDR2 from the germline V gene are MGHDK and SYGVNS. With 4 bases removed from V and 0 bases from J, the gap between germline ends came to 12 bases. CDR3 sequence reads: CASSGLGGLNTEAFF. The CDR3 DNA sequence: TGTGCCAGCAGTGGGCTCGGGGGGTTGAACACTGAAGCTTTCTTT.